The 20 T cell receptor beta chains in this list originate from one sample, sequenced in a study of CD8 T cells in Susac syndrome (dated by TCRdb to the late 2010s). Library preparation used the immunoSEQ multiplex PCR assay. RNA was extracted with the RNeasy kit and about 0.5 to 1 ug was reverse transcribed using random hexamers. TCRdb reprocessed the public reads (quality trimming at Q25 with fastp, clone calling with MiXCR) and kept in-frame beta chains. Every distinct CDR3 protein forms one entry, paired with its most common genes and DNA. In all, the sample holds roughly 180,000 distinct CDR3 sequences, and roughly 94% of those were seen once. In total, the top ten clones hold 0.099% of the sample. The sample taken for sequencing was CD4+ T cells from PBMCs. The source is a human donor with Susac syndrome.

CDR3 sequence (DNA): TGTGCCAGCAGCTGGAGGGGGGACGGGGAGCTGTTTTTT. Its protein is CASSWRGDGELFF. This chain uses TRBV9 with TRBJ2-2; D may be TRBD1 or TRBD2 (6 bases each). The V gene lost 4 bases and the J gene lost 7 bases, with 11 bases spanning the gap. CDR3 length: 13 amino acids. The germline V gene has CDR1 SGDLS and CDR2 YYNGEE.

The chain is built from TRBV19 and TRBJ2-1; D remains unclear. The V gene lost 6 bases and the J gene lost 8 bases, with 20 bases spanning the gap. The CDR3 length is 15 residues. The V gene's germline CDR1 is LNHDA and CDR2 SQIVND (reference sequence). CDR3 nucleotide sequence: TGTGCCAGTAGATCAACGCTCCTCTACATCCATGAGCAGTTCTTC. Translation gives CASRSTLLYIHEQFF.

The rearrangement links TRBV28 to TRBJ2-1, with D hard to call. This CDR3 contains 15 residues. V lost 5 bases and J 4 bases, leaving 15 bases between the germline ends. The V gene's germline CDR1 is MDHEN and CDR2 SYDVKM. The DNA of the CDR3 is TGTGCCAGCAGTCCCGGCCGGACCAGATACAATGAGCAGTTCTTC. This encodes CASSPGRTRYNEQFF.

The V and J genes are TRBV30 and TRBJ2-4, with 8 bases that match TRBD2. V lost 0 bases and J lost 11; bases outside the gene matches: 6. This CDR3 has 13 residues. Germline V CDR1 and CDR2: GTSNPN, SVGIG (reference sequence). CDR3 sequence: CAWSVLSGNLQYF. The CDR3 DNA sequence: TGTGCCTGGAGTGTACTTAGCGGGAATCTTCAGTACTTC.

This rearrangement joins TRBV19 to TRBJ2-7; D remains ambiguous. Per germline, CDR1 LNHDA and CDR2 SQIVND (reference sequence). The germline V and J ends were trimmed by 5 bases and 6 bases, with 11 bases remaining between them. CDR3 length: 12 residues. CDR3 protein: CASSALEAEQYF. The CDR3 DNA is TGTGCCAGTAGTGCCCTTGAGGCCGAGCAGTACTTC.

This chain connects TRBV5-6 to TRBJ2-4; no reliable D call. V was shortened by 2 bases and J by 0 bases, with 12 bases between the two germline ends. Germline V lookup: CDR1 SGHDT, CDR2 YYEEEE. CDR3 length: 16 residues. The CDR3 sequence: CASSFVAELAKNIQYF. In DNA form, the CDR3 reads TGTGCCAGCAGCTTCGTCGCAGAGTTAGCCAAAAACATTCAGTACTTC.

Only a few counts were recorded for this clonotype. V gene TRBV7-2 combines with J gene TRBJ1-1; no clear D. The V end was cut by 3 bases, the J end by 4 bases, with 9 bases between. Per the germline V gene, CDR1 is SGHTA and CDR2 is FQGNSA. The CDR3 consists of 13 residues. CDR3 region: CASSLSRGTEAFF. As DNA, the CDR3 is TGTGCCAGCAGCTTGTCCCGGGGCACTGAAGCTTTCTTT.

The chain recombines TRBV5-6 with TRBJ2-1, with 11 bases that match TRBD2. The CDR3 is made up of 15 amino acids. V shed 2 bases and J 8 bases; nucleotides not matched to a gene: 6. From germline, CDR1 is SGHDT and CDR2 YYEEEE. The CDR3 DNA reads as TGTGCCAGCAGCTTTCTAGCGGGGGGAAGGGATGAGCAGTTCTTC. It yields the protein CASSFLAGGRDEQFF. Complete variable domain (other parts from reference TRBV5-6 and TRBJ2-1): DAGVTQSPTHLIKTRGQQVTLRCSPKSGHDTVSWYQQALGQGPQFIFQYYEEEERQRGNFPDRFSGHQFPNYSSELNVNALLLGDSALYLCASSFLAGGRDEQFFGPGTRLTVL.

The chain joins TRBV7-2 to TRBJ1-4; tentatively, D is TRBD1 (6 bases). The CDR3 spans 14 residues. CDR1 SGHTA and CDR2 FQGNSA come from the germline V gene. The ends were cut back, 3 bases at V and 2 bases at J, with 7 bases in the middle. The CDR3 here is CASSFDRTNEKLFF. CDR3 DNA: TGTGCCAGCAGCTTTGACAGGACTAATGAAAAACTGTTTTTT.

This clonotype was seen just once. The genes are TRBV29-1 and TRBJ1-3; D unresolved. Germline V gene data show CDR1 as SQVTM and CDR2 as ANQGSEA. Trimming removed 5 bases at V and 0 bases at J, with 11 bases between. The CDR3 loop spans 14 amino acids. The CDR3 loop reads CSVNGGSSGNTIYF. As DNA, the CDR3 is TGCAGCGTTAACGGCGGGAGCTCTGGAAACACCATATATTTT.

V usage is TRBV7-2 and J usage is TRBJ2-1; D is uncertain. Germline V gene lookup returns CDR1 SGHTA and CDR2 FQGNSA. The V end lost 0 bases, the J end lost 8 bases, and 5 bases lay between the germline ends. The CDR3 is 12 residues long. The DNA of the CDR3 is TGTGCCAGCAGCTTAGCATGGTATGAGCAGTTCTTC. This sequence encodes CASSLAWYEQFF.

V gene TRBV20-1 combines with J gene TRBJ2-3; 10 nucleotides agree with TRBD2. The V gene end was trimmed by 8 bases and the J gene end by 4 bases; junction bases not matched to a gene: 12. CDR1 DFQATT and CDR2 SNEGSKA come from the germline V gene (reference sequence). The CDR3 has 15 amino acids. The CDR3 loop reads CSSKALAGAPDTQYF. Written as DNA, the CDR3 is TGCAGTTCCAAAGCCCTAGCGGGAGCTCCAGATACGCAGTATTTT.

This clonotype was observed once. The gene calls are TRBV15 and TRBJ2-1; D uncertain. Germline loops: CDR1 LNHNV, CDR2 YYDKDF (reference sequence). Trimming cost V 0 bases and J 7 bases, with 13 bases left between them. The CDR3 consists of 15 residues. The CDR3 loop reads CATSRDRRLVNEQFF. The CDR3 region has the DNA TGTGCCACCAGCAGAGATCGCCGGTTAGTAAATGAGCAGTTCTTC.

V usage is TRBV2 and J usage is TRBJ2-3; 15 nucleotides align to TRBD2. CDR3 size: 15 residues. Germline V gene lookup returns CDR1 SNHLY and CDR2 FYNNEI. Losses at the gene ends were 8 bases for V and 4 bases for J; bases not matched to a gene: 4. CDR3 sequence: CASGLAGGWADTQYF. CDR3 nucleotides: TGTGCCAGCGGACTAGCGGGGGGGTGGGCAGATACGCAGTATTTT.

CDR3 protein: CASSLKLAGMNEQFF. The CDR3 DNA sequence: TGTGCCAGCAGCTTAAAACTAGCGGGAATGAATGAGCAGTTCTTC. This rearrangement joins TRBV13 to TRBJ2-1, with 10 bases fitting TRBD2. The junction had 5 bases not matched to a gene; V was cut back by 2 bases and J by 7 bases. CDR1 and CDR2 from the germline V gene are PRHDT and FYEKMQ (reference sequence). The CDR3 is made up of 15 amino acids. The variable domain in full, with the rest retrieved from reference TRBV13 and TRBJ2-1, is AAGVIQSPRHLIKEKRETATLKCYPIPRHDTVYWYQQGPGQDPQFLISFYEKMQSDKGSIPDRFSAQQFSDYHSELNMSSLELGDSALYFCASSLKLAGMNEQFFGPGTRLTVL.

The CDR3 region is CSVSGTPYNEQFF. DNA for the CDR3: TGCAGCGTCTCCGGGACTCCCTACAATGAGCAGTTCTTC. The chain couples TRBV29-1 to TRBJ2-1, with D possibly TRBD2 on 6 matching bases. CDR3 length equals 13 residues. Germline V CDR1 and CDR2: SQVTM, ANQGSEA. Trimming removed 6 bases from V and 2 bases from J, with 11 bases in between.

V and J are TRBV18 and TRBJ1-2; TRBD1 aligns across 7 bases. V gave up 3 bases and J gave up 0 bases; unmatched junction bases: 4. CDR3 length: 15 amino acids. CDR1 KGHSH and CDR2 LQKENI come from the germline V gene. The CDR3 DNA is TGTGCCAGCTCACCTAACAGGGGATCTAACTATGGCTACACCTTC. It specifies CASSPNRGSNYGYTF.

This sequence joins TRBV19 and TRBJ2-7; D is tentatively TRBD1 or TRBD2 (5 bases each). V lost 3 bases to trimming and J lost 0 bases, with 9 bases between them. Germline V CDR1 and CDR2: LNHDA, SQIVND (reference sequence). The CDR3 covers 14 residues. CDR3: CASSIGAASYEQYF. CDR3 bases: TGTGCCAGTAGTATCGGGGCGGCCTCCTACGAGCAGTACTTC.

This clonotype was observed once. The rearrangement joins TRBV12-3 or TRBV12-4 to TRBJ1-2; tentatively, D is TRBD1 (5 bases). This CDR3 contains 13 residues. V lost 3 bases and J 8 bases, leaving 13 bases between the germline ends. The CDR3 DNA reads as TGTGCCAGCAGTTTGCAGGGCTTAAGGGGCTACACCTTC. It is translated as CASSLQGLRGYTF.

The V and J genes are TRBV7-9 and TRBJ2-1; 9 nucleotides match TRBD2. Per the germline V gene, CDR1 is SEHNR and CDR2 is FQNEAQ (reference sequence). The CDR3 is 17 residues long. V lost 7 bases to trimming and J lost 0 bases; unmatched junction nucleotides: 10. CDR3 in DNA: TGTGCCAGCAACACGACTAGCGGACATGGCTCCTACAATGAGCAGTTCTTC. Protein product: CASNTTSGHGSYNEQFF. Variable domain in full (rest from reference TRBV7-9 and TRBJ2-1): DTGVSQNPRHKITKRGQNVTFRCDPISEHNRLYWYRQTLGQGPEFLTYFQNEAQLEKSRLLSDRFSAERPKGSFSTLEIQRTEQGDSAMYLCASNTTSGHGSYNEQFFGPGTRLTVL.